What follows describes a single TCR beta chain. Treatment described: roughly 20 received Ad26.COV2.S at low or high dose, single or two shots; about 5 received placebo; per-sample allocation not given. The samples date from day 63 after the first vaccine or placebo injection. CDR3 length: 14 residues. Per the germline V gene, CDR1 is MNHNS and CDR2 is SASEGT. V was cut by 2 bases and J by 5 bases, with 13 bases left in between. This entry is derived from a study of Ad26.COV2.S vaccination and SARS-CoV-2 variants. Data came from immunoSEQ multiplex PCR; TCRdb stores just in-frame clones and leaves some out. The data hold about 400,000 clones, with around nine tenths observed a single time.

This receptor was obtained from a person aged 18-65 years who received the Ad26.COV2.S COVID-19 vaccine or a placebo. The chain recombines TRBV6-1 with TRBJ2-7; TRBD2 is a possible D gene (5 bases). The specimen comprised peripheral blood, sampled in a trial of Ad26.COV2.S vaccine versus placebo. The CDR3 region is CASSEPGAGNEQYF. CDR3 bases: TGTGCCAGCAGTGAACCAGGCGCCGGGAACGAGCAGTACTTC.